This is a list of T cell receptor beta chains from one sample in a study of T-cell memory formation after mild COVID-19. MiXCR, run by TCRdb on the 5' RACE reads, gives a single entry per CDR3 protein. The profile shows 550,000 to 700,000 distinct CDR3 sequences, around 17% of them singletons. The sequencing input was PBMCs or a T cell subset sorted from them (not recorded which). The receptors stem from an adult woman who had mild COVID-19 (a few samples of this study predate the infection). Cell type and time point are not known. Both conserved end residues are trimmed from each CDR3. The order of the fields is D gene, V gene, J gene, CDR3 protein. D genes are given only for firm matches.

TRBD2,TRBV7-6,TRBJ2-5,ASSLFSGGDQETQY
-,TRBV29-1,TRBJ2-3,SSRPIGAHSTDTQY
TRBD1,TRBV24-1,TRBJ2-7,ATSDPGTETYEQY
TRBD2,TRBV6-2/TRBV6-3,TRBJ2-2,ASSYNLAGAKPDTGELF
-,TRBV9,TRBJ2-2,ASSPRVGRGTGELF
-,TRBV5-1,TRBJ2-3,ASSLQGEGRDTQY
-,TRBV24-1,TRBJ1-5,ATSDPRAGDLEPQH
TRBD2,TRBV3-1,TRBJ2-3,ASSHRGVTDTQY
-,TRBV19,TRBJ2-5,ASSNLQETQY
TRBD1,TRBV30,TRBJ2-1,ACVRDRIGYNEQF
-,TRBV12-3/TRBV12-4,TRBJ1-2,ASSQINYGYT
-,TRBV7-6,TRBJ1-2,ASSLAPGENYGYT
-,TRBV27,TRBJ2-2,ASSFTRNTGELF
-,TRBV9,TRBJ2-2,ASSLQDWGRWTGELF
-,TRBV5-1,TRBJ2-3,ASRGSDADTQY
TRBD1,TRBV5-1,TRBJ1-1,ASTLGSAGTGVRAEAF
TRBD1,TRBV18,TRBJ2-1,ASSPLGTDYNEQF
-,TRBV12-3/TRBV12-4,TRBJ1-1,ASSIVGTVEAF
-,TRBV7-2,TRBJ2-1,ASSSLANEQF
TRBD1,TRBV30,TRBJ1-2,AWTTGPYGYT
TRBD2,TRBV30,TRBJ2-1,AWRGLVGRARSAPNEQF
-,TRBV4-1,TRBJ2-7,ASSQTPGLSLRSHEQY